A single sample gave rise to the 9 T cell receptor beta chains below, sequenced in a study of cytomegalovirus exposure and HLA in healthy donors. PCR was performed using 60 Vbeta and 13 Jbeta primers. The table came from immunoSEQ multiplex PCR; TCRdb's copy has only in-frame clones and leaves some out. Here the sample spans roughly 150,000 clones, more than 60% being singletons. The sequenced sample consisted of PBMCs. The origin of the receptors is a man aged 25 to 45 in good health and CMV-seropositive.

This chain's CDR3 is CASSPQQGNGNTEAFF. The CDR3 DNA is TGTGCCAGCAGCCCCCAACAGGGTAATGGGAACACTGAAGCTTTCTTT. The rearrangement links TRBV7-3 to TRBJ1-1, with D possibly being TRBD1 (6 bases). The V end lost 5 bases, the J end lost 1 base, and 17 bases lay between the germline ends. From germline, CDR1 is SGHTA and CDR2 FQGTGA. The CDR3 runs 16 residues. Drawing the rest from reference TRBV7-3 and TRBJ1-1, the complete variable domain is GAGVSQTPSNKVTEKGKYVELRCDPISGHTALYWYRQSLGQGPEFLIYFQGTGAADDSGLPNDRFFAVRPEGSVSTLKIQRTERGDSAVYLCASSPQQGNGNTEAFFGQGTRLTVV.

This chain connects TRBV5-8 to TRBJ1-1, with D perhaps TRBD1 (5 bases). The CDR3 spans 14 residues. Germline values: CDR1 SGHTS, CDR2 YDEGEE. V was shortened by 6 bases and J by 4 bases, with 16 bases between the two germline ends. CDR3 sequence: CASNQGSGVTEAFF. DNA of the CDR3: TGTGCCAGCAACCAGGGATCAGGCGTCACTGAAGCTTTCTTT.

This clone has only a few counts. The chain combines TRBV25-1 with TRBJ1-2; TRBD1 matches 10 bases. This CDR3 is built from 14 residues. The germline CDR1 and CDR2 sequences are MGHDK and SYGVNS. V gave up 6 bases and J gave up 6 bases; unmatched junction bases: 7. CDR3 region: CASSETGGGNGYTF. The CDR3 DNA reads TGTGCCAGCAGCGAGACAGGGGGCGGGAATGGCTACACCTTC.

The gene calls are TRBV28 and TRBJ2-3, with TRBD2 matching 8 bases. The V gene end was trimmed by 2 bases and the J gene end by 0 bases; junction bases not matched to a gene: 7. In germline, CDR1 is MDHEN, CDR2 SYDVKM. The CDR3 consists of 17 residues. The CDR3 nucleotides are TGTGCCAGCAGTTTAACTTCTAGCGGGCTCAGCACAGATACGCAGTATTTT. As protein: CASSLTSSGLSTDTQYF.

This clone was recorded only once. The rearrangement links TRBV2 to TRBJ1-2; a possible D gene is TRBD1 (6 bases). Trimming cost V 7 bases and J 6 bases, with 21 bases left between them. The CDR3 has 15 residues. Germline V gene sequence: CDR1 SNHLY, CDR2 FYNNEI. CDR3 region: CASTHQDRRWDGYTF. The DNA for the CDR3 is TGTGCCAGCACCCACCAGGACAGACGGTGGGATGGCTACACCTTC.

This chain connects TRBV4-1 to TRBJ1-5; D ambiguous. V shed 4 bases and J shed 1 base, with 5 bases lying between them. The CDR3 loop spans 13 amino acids. Germline V gene lookup returns CDR1 MGHRA and CDR2 YSYEKL. Here the CDR3 reads CASSRQSNQPQHF. The CDR3 nucleotides are TGCGCCAGCAGCCGTCAGAGCAATCAGCCCCAGCATTTT.

In this sample, this clone turned up a few times. The V and J genes are TRBV27 and TRBJ1-5; the match to TRBD1 covers 9 bases. The CDR3 extends over 15 amino acids. With 6 bases clipped from V and 7 bases from J, the junction kept 10 bases outside the gene matches. Germline loops: CDR1 MNHEY, CDR2 SMNVEV (reference sequence). The CDR3 is CASSSLQGAGQPQHF. The DNA for the CDR3 is TGTGCCAGCAGCTCACTACAGGGGGCAGGGCAGCCCCAGCATTTT.

This chain links TRBV11-3 with TRBJ2-1, with TRBD2 as a possible D gene (5 bases). Per germline, CDR1 SGHNT and CDR2 YENEEA. This CDR3 comprises 13 residues. The V end was cut by 4 bases, the J end by 3 bases, with 7 bases between. The CDR3 DNA is TGTGCCAGCAGCTCCGGGGACTACAATGAGCAGTTCTTC. It translates to CASSSGDYNEQFF.

There are a few counts of this clone. The chain recombines TRBV5-1 with TRBJ2-5; tentative D call: TRBD2 (5 bases). Germline V gene sequence: CDR1 SGHRS, CDR2 YFSETQ. V gave up 1 base and J gave up 5 bases, with 18 bases separating them. This CDR3 has 16 amino acids. The CDR3 region has the DNA TGCGCCAGCAGCTTGTCCGACTATACGGCCCCTGAGACCCAGTACTTC. Protein: CASSLSDYTAPETQYF.